This T cell receptor (beta chain) comes out of a study of response to subunit inactivated influenza vaccine. A word on this clonotype: Its antigen is still unknown.

Findings of the study overall: New T cells are recruited in small numbers by each seasonal influenza vaccination, according to the authors' suggestion.

TCRdb redid the calling of the RT-PCR reads with MiXCR, one entry per CDR3 protein. The table includes roughly 630,000 distinct CDR3 sequences, around 13% detected once. The origin of this receptor is a man aged 45-65 years who received an inactivated influenza vaccine. The source material was PBMCs from blood, sampled 14 to 15 days before vaccination.

The CDR3 bases are TGCAGTGCTAGAGTCGACAGCTCGGTATCCGAGCAGTACTTC. Encoded protein: CSARVDSSVSEQYF. The chain combines TRBV20-1 with TRBJ2-7; D is possibly TRBD1 (5 bases). The length of the CDR3 is 14 residues. Germline V lookup: CDR1 DFQATT, CDR2 SNEGSKA (reference sequence). V dropped 1 base and J dropped 6 bases, with 16 bases sitting between them.